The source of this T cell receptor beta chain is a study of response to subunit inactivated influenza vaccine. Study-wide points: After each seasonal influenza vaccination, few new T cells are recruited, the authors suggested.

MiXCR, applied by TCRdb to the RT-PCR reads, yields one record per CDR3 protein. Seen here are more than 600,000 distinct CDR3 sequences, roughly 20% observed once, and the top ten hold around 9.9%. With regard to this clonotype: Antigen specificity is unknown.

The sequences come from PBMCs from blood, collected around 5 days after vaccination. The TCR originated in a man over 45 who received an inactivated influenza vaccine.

CDR3 DNA sequence: TGCGCCAGCAGCATATGGGGGGCTAGCGGCGATGAGCAGTTCTTC. Translated, it gives CASSIWGASGDEQFF. The chain recombines TRBV5-1 with TRBJ2-1, with a possible D match to TRBD2 (7 bases). V lost 4 bases and J 8 bases, leaving 19 bases between the germline ends. Per germline, CDR1 SGHRS and CDR2 YFSETQ. The CDR3 is made up of 15 amino acids.